A single sample is the source of the 26 T cell receptor beta chains below, sequenced in a study of beta chain features in type 1 diabetes. Broader study findings: All four CD4+ subsets from Type 1 diabetes patients carried moderately but significantly shorter TCRB CDR3s.

The antigens of these receptors remain unknown. Sequencing targeted expressed TCRB transcripts, as all isolated RNA had been reverse transcribed. Assay used: immunoSEQ multiplex PCR; TCRdb lists only in-frame clones, some missing. The sample records about 700,000 clones, roughly 13% being singletons. What was sequenced was naive CD4+ T cells from blood. The receptors come from a man aged 18 to 29 with type 1 diabetes.

The rearrangement joins TRBV25-1 to TRBJ1-2; 8 nucleotides align to TRBD1. CDR1 is MGHDK, CDR2 SYGVNS, per germline. The CDR3 length is 16 residues. Trimming cost V 4 bases and J 6 bases; bases outside gene matches: 13. This CDR3 is CASSAHPGQDGNGYTF. For the CDR3, the DNA is TGTGCCAGCAGTGCCCACCCGGGACAGGACGGAAATGGCTACACCTTC.

V is TRBV9 and J is TRBJ2-5, with D perhaps matching TRBD2 (6 bases). V lost 3 bases and J 5 bases, leaving 17 bases between the germline ends. CDR3 size: 15 residues. Germline V gene data show CDR1 as SGDLS and CDR2 as YYNGEE. The CDR3 DNA reads TGTGCCAGCAGCGCCCCTGGGGCGGGGCGGGAGACCCAGTACTTC. Its translation: CASSAPGAGRETQYF.

The chain recombines TRBV2 with TRBJ2-5; D is possibly TRBD2 (6 bases). This CDR3 spans 14 amino acids. V was shortened by 2 bases and J by 4 bases, with 11 bases between the two germline ends. Looked up from germline, CDR1 is SNHLY and CDR2 is FYNNEI. The CDR3 protein is CASSELQGGETQYF. CDR3 coding DNA: TGTGCCAGCAGTGAACTGCAGGGAGGAGAGACCCAGTACTTC.

This clone was detected a few times. The V and J genes are TRBV6-4 and TRBJ2-3; D not resolved. Germline V lookup: CDR1 MRHNA, CDR2 SNTAGT. V was trimmed by 4 bases and J by 0 bases, leaving 5 bases between them. The CDR3 runs to 13 residues. The DNA for the CDR3 is TGTGCCAGCAGTGTCGCTAGCACAGATACGCAGTATTTT. As protein: CASSVASTDTQYF.

Only one count was recorded for this clone. V is TRBV30 and J is TRBJ1-6, with a tentative D call TRBD1 (5 bases). Trimming removed 2 bases from V and 6 bases from J, with 8 bases in between. Germline V gene sequence: CDR1 GTSNPN, CDR2 SVGIG (reference sequence). CDR3 length: 13 residues. The CDR3 DNA is TGTGCCTGGAGTCTAGGGGCTAATTCACCCCTCCACTTT. This codes for CAWSLGANSPLHF.

A few counts support this clone. CDR3 sequence (DNA): TGTGCCAGCAGTCTCTCAGGGGCGCAGGTTGGCTACACCTTC. This sequence encodes CASSLSGAQVGYTF. The chain combines TRBV6-5 with TRBJ1-2; possible D gene TRBD1, 6 bases. Trimming took off 5 bases at V and 7 bases at J, with 17 bases between the two ends. Looked up from germline, CDR1 is MNHEY and CDR2 is SVGAGI. The CDR3 is 14 residues long.

The chain is built from TRBV27 and TRBJ1-1, with D uncertain. The V and J ends lost 5 bases and 8 bases respectively, with 15 bases between them. CDR1 and CDR2 from the germline V gene are MNHEY and SMNVEV (reference sequence). This CDR3 region has 13 residues. In DNA form, the CDR3 reads TGTGCCAGCAGTACGGTGATGGCATCGGAAGCTTTCTTT. Its protein product is CASSTVMASEAFF.

Only a few counts were recorded for this clone. The gene calls are TRBV30 and TRBJ1-5, with D tentatively TRBD1 (5 bases). CDR3 size: 13 residues. The germline V gene has CDR1 GTSNPN and CDR2 SVGIG (reference sequence). The germline V and J ends were trimmed by 2 bases and 6 bases, with 11 bases remaining between them. The CDR3 is CAWSIQASQPQHF. Written as DNA, the CDR3 is TGTGCCTGGAGTATACAGGCGAGTCAGCCCCAGCATTTT.

The genes are TRBV14 and TRBJ2-7; 7 bases match TRBD1. The J segment lost 3 bases and the V segment lost 4 bases, leaving 9 bases of the junction unmatched. The CDR3 sequence is 15 residues long. The germline CDR1 and CDR2 sequences are SGHDN and FVKESK. In DNA, the CDR3 is TGTGCCAGCAGCCTTGGGGACAGTATCCGCTACGAGCAGTACTTC. This sequence encodes CASSLGDSIRYEQYF.

This clone has only a few counts. V gene TRBV18 combines with J gene TRBJ2-5; perhaps TRBD1 as D (5 bases). Trimming took 2 bases from V and 2 from J, leaving 9 bases between them. The CDR3 contains 14 residues. Germline CDR1 is KGHSH and CDR2 is LQKENI. CDR3 DNA: TGTGCCAGCTCACCAGGGGCAGAGCAAGAGACCCAGTACTTC. Its protein is CASSPGAEQETQYF.

This clone was seen only a few times. The chain carries TRBV4-1 and TRBJ2-2; D call uncertain. Germline-derived CDR1 and CDR2 are MGHRA and YSYEKL. The CDR3 has 14 residues. The V and J ends lost 4 bases and 6 bases respectively, with 12 bases between them. CDR3 loop: CASSPSEVPGELFF. CDR3 in DNA: TGCGCCAGCAGCCCCAGTGAGGTACCCGGGGAGCTGTTTTTT.

This chain uses TRBV29-1 with TRBJ1-4; TRBD1 agrees at 8 bases. CDR1 is SQVTM, CDR2 ANQGSEA, per germline. V gave up 6 bases and J gave up 0 bases; unmatched junction bases: 3. The CDR3 covers 14 residues. The DNA of the CDR3 is TGCAGCGTCCGACAGGGGACAACTAATGAAAAACTGTTTTTT. Protein sequence: CSVRQGTTNEKLFF. Filled out from reference TRBV29-1 and TRBJ1-4, the complete variable domain reads SAVISQKPSRDICQRGTSLTIQCQVDSQVTMMFWYRQQPGQSLTLIATANQGSEATYESGFVIDKFPISRPNLTFSTLTVSNMSPEDSSIYLCSVRQGTTNEKLFFGSGTQLSVL.

This clone occurred a few times. The rearrangement uses TRBV7-8 and TRBJ2-1, with a tentative D call TRBD1 (6 bases). In germline, CDR1 is SGHVS, CDR2 FQNEAQ. The CDR3 spans 14 residues. V was shortened by 1 base and J by 7 bases, with 11 bases between the two germline ends. The CDR3 DNA reads as TGTGCCAGCAGCTTAGATGGTAGGGGGAATGAGCAGTTCTTC. Protein product: CASSLDGRGNEQFF.

Only a few counts were recorded for this clone. V and J are TRBV7-6 and TRBJ2-1; weak D call: TRBD2 (6 bases). Germline V lookup: CDR1 SGHVS, CDR2 FNYEAQ. This CDR3 is built from 16 residues. V lost 1 base, J lost 5 bases, and 15 bases lay in between. The CDR3 here is CASSLVAGGVHNEQFF. CDR3 bases: TGTGCCAGCAGCTTAGTAGCCGGGGGAGTTCACAATGAGCAGTTCTTC.

The gene calls are TRBV4-2 and TRBJ2-7; D possibly corresponds to TRBD1 (5 bases). Trimming cost V 1 base and J 2 bases, with 9 bases left between them. Per the germline V gene, CDR1 is LGHNA and CDR2 is YNFKEQ. The CDR3 totals 14 residues. This CDR3 reads CASSQGGEPYEQYF. The CDR3 DNA reads TGTGCCAGCAGCCAAGGGGGCGAGCCCTACGAGCAGTACTTC.

This clone was seen a few times. The V call is TRBV7-9, the J call TRBJ2-1, with D unresolved. Trimming pared 1 base from V and 5 bases from J, leaving 6 bases between. CDR1 and CDR2 (germline): SEHNR, FQNEAQ (reference sequence). The CDR3 spans 13 residues. The CDR3 coding sequence is TGTGCCAGCAGCTTAGGCGCTGACAATGAGCAGTTCTTC. This gives the protein CASSLGADNEQFF.

This chain connects TRBV11-2 to TRBJ2-7; D gene unclear. V lost 0 bases to trimming and J lost 2 bases, with 17 bases between them. Germline V gene lookup returns CDR1 SGHAT and CDR2 FQNNGV. The CDR3 loop spans 17 amino acids. The CDR3 DNA follows: TGTGCCAGCAGCTTAGATCTCGTTTCACAAATTGCCTACGAGCAGTACTTC. Encoded protein: CASSLDLVSQIAYEQYF.

This clone was counted only a few times. The chain links TRBV2 to TRBJ1-5; 7 bases align to TRBD1. Germline V gene lookup returns CDR1 SNHLY and CDR2 FYNNEI. Trimming removed 7 bases from V and 5 bases from J; junction bases left unmatched: 8. CDR3 length equals 14 residues. The CDR3 spells CASNPTGSDQPQHF. Here the CDR3 DNA reads TGTGCCAGCAACCCGACAGGGAGCGATCAGCCCCAGCATTTT. The full variable domain, completed using reference TRBV2 and TRBJ1-5, is EPEVTQTPSHQVTQMGQEVILRCVPISNHLYFYWYRQILGQKVEFLVSFYNNEISEKSEIFDDQFSVERPDGSNFTLKIRSTKLEDSAMYFCASNPTGSDQPQHFGDGTRLSIL.

V usage is TRBV28 and J usage is TRBJ2-5; 9 nucleotides align to TRBD1. The CDR3 contains 16 residues. V shed 6 bases and J 5 bases; nucleotides not matched to a gene: 13. Germline V gives CDR1 MDHEN, CDR2 SYDVKM. The CDR3 protein is CASSNLLGQGWETQYF. The CDR3, as DNA: TGTGCCAGCAGCAACCTGCTTGGACAGGGGTGGGAGACCCAGTACTTC.

The table lists this clone with a few counts. The V gene is TRBV28, the J gene TRBJ2-3; 10 nucleotides align to TRBD1. Germline values: CDR1 MDHEN, CDR2 SYDVKM. The junction had 4 bases not matched to a gene; V was cut back by 4 bases and J by 3 bases. There are 15 residues in the CDR3. Here the CDR3 reads CASSSGTGVTDTQYF. CDR3 bases: TGTGCCAGCAGTTCCGGGACAGGGGTAACAGATACGCAGTATTTT.

The V gene is TRBV10-3, the J gene TRBJ2-1, with a possible D match to TRBD2 (7 bases). CDR1 and CDR2 (germline): ENHRY, SYGVKD. V lost 6 bases and J 10 bases, leaving 22 bases between the germline ends. The length of the CDR3 is 15 residues. The CDR3 sequence: CAISVLGEGEVEQFF. CDR3 nucleotides: TGTGCCATCAGCGTCCTAGGGGAGGGGGAAGTCGAGCAGTTCTTC.

This clone was counted once. This chain links TRBV5-1 with TRBJ2-5; 8 bases are a match to TRBD2. The CDR3 covers 14 residues. Germline V CDR1 and CDR2: SGHRS, YFSETQ. V was clipped by 3 bases and J by 1 base; unmatched bases: 2. The CDR3 nucleotides are TGCGCCAGCAGCTCGGGGGGGTCCCAAGAGACCCAGTACTTC. Protein: CASSSGGSQETQYF.

The V call is TRBV30, the J call TRBJ2-3; D call uncertain. The germline V gene has CDR1 GTSNPN and CDR2 SVGIG (reference sequence). V lost 2 bases, J lost 2 bases, and 11 bases lay in between. The CDR3 is 14 residues long. The DNA for the CDR3 is TGTGCCTGGAGTAGGCTAGACGTCACAGATACGCAGTATTTT. Amino acid sequence: CAWSRLDVTDTQYF.

The J gene is TRBJ1-3, the V gene TRBV27; D remains unclear. Germline values: CDR1 MNHEY, CDR2 SMNVEV (reference sequence). The V end lost 8 bases, the J end lost 7 bases, and 12 bases lay between the germline ends. The CDR3 loop spans 12 amino acids. The CDR3, as DNA: TGTGCCAGCGGATACAGTGCCAACACCATATATTTT. Translating gives CASGYSANTIYF.

This rearrangement joins TRBV10-3 to TRBJ1-4; 9 bases match TRBD1. Germline values: CDR1 ENHRY, CDR2 SYGVKD. CDR3 length: 17 amino acids. J was trimmed by 10 bases and V by 0 bases; bases with no gene match: 12. The CDR3 sequence is CAISESPSGTGTPKLFF. For the CDR3, the DNA is TGTGCCATCAGTGAGTCACCATCCGGGACAGGGACCCCAAAACTGTTTTTT.

The V and J genes are TRBV7-9 and TRBJ2-3; D gene unclear. The CDR3 spans 13 residues. V was pared by 5 bases and J by 5 bases, with 11 bases between. CDR1 and CDR2 (germline): SEHNR, FQNEAQ (reference sequence). CDR3 amino acids: CASSHPVLDTQYF. The CDR3 DNA reads as TGTGCCAGCAGCCACCCGGTATTAGATACGCAGTATTTT.